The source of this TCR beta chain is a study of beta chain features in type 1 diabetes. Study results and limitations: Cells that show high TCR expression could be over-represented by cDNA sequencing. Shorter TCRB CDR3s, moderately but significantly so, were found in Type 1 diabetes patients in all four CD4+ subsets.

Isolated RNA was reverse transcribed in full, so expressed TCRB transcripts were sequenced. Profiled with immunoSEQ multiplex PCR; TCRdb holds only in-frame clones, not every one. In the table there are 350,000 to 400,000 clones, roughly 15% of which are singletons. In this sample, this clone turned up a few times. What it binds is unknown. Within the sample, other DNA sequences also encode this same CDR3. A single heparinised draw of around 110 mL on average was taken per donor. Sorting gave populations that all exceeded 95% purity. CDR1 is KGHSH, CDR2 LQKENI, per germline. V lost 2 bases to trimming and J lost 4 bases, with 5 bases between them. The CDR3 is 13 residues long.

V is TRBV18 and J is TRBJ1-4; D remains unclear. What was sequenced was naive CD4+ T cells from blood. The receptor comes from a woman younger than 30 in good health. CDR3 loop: CASSPGLNEKLFF. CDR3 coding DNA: TGTGCCAGCTCACCAGGACTTAATGAAAAACTGTTTTTT.